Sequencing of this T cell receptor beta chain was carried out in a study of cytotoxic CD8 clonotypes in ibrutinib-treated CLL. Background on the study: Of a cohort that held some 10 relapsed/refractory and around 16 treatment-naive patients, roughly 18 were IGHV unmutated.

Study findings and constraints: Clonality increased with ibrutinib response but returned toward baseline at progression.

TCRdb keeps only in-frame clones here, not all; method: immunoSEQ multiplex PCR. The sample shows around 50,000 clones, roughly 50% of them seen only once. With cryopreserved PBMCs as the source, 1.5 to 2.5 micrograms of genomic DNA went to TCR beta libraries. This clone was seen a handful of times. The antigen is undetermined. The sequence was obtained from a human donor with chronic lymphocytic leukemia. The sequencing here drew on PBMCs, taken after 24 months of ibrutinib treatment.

For the CDR3, the DNA is TGTGCCAGCAGTGCCCCGTGGGGGGAAAGGGCAGTCACAGATACGCAGTATTTT. It yields the protein CASSAPWGERAVTDTQYF. The rearrangement links TRBV28 to TRBJ2-3; perhaps TRBD2 as D (6 bases). The CDR3 runs to 18 residues. Trimming removed 5 bases at V and 2 bases at J, with 23 bases between. Germline-derived CDR1 and CDR2 are MDHEN and SYDVKM.